This paragraph reports one T cell receptor (beta chain). This clone was detected only once. Its antigen remains undetermined. Base-call qualities are not available, and no considerably larger clone is one nucleotide away. For each enrolled patient, mismatch repair deficiency was established using either polymerase chain reaction or immunohistochemistry. Three patients who responded to pembrolizumab therapy underwent TCR sequencing. Pembrolizumab PD-1 blockade was prospectively tested in advanced mismatch repair-deficient cancers, regardless of tissue of origin, in the phase II trial. Peripheral blood T cell samples were collected serially, before PD-1 blockade began and at several time points afterward. Blood sampling time points were reported as weeks after the first dose of pembrolizumab. The sample belongs to a study of PD-1 blockade in mismatch repair-deficient tumors (dated by TCRdb to the late 2010s). Some background on the complete study: Between late 2013 and 2016, 75 to 95 consecutive patients with 11 to 13 mismatch repair-deficient cancer types, all previously treated and progressing, were enrolled in the trial. Tumor-associated T cell clones were tracked in the peripheral blood of patients responding to PD-1 blockade by deep sequencing of TCR CDR3 regions.

The paper as a whole reports these results and caveats: Tumor-resident clones, often undetectable in blood before treatment, expanded rapidly after pembrolizumab and then contracted, generally before radiologic responses.

Libraries were made using the immunoSEQ multiplex PCR assay. Here the immuneACCESS table is served through TCRdb, limited to in-frame sequences with V and J called. Missing clones are a known gap in these copies; in checked studies unresolved V genes cover under half, and the rest lacks a known reason. For this sample there are some 130,000 clones; roughly 90% appear just once. The ten largest clones represent about an eighth of the sample. The germline V gene supplies CDR1 MGHRA and CDR2 YSYEKL. From the cysteine up to the phenylalanine, the CDR3 has a length of 17 residues. The sequence is cut down to CDR3 DNA, 51 bases in frame from base 1. Cut back by 1 base and 1 base, the V and J ends lie 15 bases apart.

The rearrangement joined TRBV4-1 to TRBJ2-3, with no reliable assignment of the D segment. The sequence derives from an adult with mismatch repair-deficient cancer. The material sequenced was peripheral blood, taken approximately 73 weeks after starting pembrolizumab. The DNA sequence is as follows: TGCGCCAGCAGCCAAGGATTTCGGCGGAGACGCACAGATACGCAGTATTTT. Translated, this is CASSQGFRRRRTDTQYF.